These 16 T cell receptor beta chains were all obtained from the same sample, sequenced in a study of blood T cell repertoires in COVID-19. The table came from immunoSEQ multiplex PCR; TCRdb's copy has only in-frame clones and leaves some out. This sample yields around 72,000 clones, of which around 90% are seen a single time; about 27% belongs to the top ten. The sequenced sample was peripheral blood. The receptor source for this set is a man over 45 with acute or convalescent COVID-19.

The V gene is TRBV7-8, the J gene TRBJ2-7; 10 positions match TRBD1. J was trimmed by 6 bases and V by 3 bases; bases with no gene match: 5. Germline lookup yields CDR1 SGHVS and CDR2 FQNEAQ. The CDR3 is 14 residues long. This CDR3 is CASSFRQGAVEQYF. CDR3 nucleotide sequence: TGTGCCAGCAGCTTTAGACAGGGGGCTGTCGAGCAGTACTTC.

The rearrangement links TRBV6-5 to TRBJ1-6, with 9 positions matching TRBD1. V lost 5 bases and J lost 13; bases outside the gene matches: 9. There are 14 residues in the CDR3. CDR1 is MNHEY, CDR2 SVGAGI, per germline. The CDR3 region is CASSRTGDFSPLHF. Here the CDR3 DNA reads TGTGCCAGCAGTAGGACAGGGGACTTCTCGCCCCTCCACTTT.

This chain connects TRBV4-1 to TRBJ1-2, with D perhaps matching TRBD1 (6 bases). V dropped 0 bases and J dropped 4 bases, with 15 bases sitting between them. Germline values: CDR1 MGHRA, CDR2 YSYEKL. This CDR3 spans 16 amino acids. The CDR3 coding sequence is TGCGCCAGCAGCCAAGATCCGAACAGGGAGGGCTATGGCTACACCTTC. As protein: CASSQDPNREGYGYTF.

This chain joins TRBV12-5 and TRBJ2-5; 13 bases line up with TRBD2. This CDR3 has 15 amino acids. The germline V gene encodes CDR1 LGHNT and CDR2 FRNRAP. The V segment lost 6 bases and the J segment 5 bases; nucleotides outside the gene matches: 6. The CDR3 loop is CASGKTSGGDETQYF. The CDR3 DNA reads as TGTGCTAGTGGAAAAACTAGCGGGGGGGACGAGACCCAGTACTTC. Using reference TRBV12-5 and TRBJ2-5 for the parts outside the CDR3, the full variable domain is DARVTQTPRHKVTEMGQEVTMRCQPILGHNTVFWYRQTMMQGLELLAYFRNRAPLDDSGMPKDRFSAEMPDATLATLKIQPSEPRDSAVYFCASGKTSGGDETQYFGPGTRLLVL.

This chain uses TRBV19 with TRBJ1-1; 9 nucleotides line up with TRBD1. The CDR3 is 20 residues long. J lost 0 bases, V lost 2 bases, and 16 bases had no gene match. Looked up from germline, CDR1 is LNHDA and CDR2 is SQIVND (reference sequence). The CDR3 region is CASSIYVPRTGAGMNTEAFF. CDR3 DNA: TGTGCCAGTAGTATATACGTTCCTCGGACAGGGGCAGGGATGAACACTGAAGCTTTCTTT.

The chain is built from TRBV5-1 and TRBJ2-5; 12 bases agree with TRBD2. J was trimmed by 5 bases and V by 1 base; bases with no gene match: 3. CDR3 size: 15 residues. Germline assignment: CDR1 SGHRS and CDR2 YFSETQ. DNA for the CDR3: TGCGCCAGCAGCTTGCCGACTAGCGGGGGTGAGACCCAGTACTTC. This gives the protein CASSLPTSGGETQYF.

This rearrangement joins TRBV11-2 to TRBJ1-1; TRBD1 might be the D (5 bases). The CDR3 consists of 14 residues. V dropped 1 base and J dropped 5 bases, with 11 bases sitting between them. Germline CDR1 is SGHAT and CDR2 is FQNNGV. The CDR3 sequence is CASSLAAGQTEAFF. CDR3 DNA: TGTGCCAGCAGCTTAGCAGCAGGGCAAACTGAAGCTTTCTTT.

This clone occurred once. The CDR3 nucleotides read TGCAGCGTAGGGGACAGGGGGTCTGGCTACACCTTC. Protein: CSVGDRGSGYTF. The chain is built from TRBV29-1 and TRBJ1-2, with TRBD1 matching 11 bases. The length of the CDR3 is 12 residues. Germline assignment: CDR1 SQVTM and CDR2 ANQGSEA. The V and J ends lost 6 bases and 7 bases, in that order; junction bases with no gene match: 4. Based on the CDR3 plus reference TRBV29-1 and TRBJ1-2, the full variable domain is SAVISQKPSRDICQRGTSLTIQCQVDSQVTMMFWYRQQPGQSLTLIATANQGSEATYESGFVIDKFPISRPNLTFSTLTVSNMSPEDSSIYLCSVGDRGSGYTFGSGTRLTVV.

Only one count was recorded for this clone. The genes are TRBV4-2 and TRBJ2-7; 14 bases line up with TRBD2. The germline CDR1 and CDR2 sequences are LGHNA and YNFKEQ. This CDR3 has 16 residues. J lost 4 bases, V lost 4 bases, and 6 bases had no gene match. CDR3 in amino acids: CASSRIGTSGSYEQYF. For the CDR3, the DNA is TGTGCCAGCAGCCGCATCGGGACTAGCGGGAGTTACGAGCAGTACTTC.

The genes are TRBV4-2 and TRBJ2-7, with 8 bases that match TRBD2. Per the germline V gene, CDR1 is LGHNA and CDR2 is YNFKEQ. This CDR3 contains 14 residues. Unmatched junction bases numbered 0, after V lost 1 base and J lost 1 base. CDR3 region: CASSQVAGSYEQYF. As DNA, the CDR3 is TGTGCCAGCAGCCAAGTAGCGGGGTCCTACGAGCAGTACTTC.

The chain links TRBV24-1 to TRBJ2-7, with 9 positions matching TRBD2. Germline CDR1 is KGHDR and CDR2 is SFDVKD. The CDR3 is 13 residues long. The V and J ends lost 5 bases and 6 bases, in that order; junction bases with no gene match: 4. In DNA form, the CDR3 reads TGTGCCACCAGTGCGGCGGGAGGGTCCGAGCAGTACTTC. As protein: CATSAAGGSEQYF.

CDR3 in amino acids: CASSSRNYGYTF. The CDR3 nucleotides are TGTGCCAGCAGCTCCCGGAACTATGGCTACACCTTC. This chain links TRBV3-1 (or the pseudogene TRBV3-2) with TRBJ1-2; D is unclear. Germline CDR1 is LGHDT and CDR2 is YNNKEL (reference sequence). Trimming shortened V by 5 bases and J by 2 bases, and 6 bases separated the two germline ends. The CDR3 length is 12 residues.

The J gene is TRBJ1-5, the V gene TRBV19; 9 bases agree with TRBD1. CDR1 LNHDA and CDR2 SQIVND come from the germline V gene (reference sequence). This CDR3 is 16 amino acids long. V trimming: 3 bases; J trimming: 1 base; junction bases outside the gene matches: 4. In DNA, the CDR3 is TGTGCCAGTAGTATGGGACAGGGCGGGAGCAATCAGCCCCAGCATTTT. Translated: CASSMGQGGSNQPQHF.

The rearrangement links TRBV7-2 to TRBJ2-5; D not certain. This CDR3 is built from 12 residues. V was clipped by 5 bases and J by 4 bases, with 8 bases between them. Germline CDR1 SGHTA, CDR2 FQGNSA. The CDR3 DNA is TGTGCCAGCAGCCTAAGGAGAGAGACCCAGTACTTC. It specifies CASSLRRETQYF.

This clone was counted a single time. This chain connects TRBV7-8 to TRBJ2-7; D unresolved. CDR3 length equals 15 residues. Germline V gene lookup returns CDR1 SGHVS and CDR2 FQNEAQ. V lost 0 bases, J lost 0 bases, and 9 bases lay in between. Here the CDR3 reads CASSLAQSYSYEQYF. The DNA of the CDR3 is TGTGCCAGCAGCTTAGCACAGTCATACTCCTACGAGCAGTACTTC.

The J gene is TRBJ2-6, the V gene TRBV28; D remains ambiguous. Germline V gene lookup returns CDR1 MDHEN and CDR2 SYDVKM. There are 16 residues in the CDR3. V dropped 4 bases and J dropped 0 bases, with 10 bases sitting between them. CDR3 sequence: CASSSPPSSGANVLTF. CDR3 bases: TGTGCCAGCAGTTCCCCCCCGTCCTCTGGGGCCAACGTCCTGACTTTC.